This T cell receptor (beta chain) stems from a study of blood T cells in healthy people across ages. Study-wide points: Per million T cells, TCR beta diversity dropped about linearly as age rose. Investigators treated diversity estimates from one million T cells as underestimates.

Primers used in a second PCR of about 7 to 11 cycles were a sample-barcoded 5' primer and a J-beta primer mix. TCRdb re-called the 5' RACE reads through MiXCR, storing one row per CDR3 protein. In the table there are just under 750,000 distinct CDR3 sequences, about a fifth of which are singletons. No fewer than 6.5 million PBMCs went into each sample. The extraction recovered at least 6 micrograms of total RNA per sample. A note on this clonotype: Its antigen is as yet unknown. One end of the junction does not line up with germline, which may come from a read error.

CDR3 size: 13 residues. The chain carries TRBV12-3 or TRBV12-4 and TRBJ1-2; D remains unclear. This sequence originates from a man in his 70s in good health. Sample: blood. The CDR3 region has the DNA TGTACCAGCAGTTTGGTCTCCCCCTATGGCTACACCTTC. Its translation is CTSSLVSPYGYTF.